This T cell receptor (beta chain) comes out of a study of CD8+CD57+ T cells in acquired aplastic anemia. All sequencing subjects had displayed CD8+CD57+ cell expansion on flow cytometry. Each patient gave a blood sample that was collected before any therapy had been received. TCR beta VDJ and CDR3 profiles were obtained from a genomic DNA template. Each CDR3 protein gets one entry after TCRdb re-called the reads with MiXCR. The data contain 270,000 or so distinct CDR3 sequences, 82% of them seen just once; the ten biggest clones take up less than 50%. Comments on this clonotype: The junction departs from the called germline gene at one end, perhaps through a read error.

Per the germline V gene, CDR1 is SGHVS and CDR2 is FNYEAQ. This CDR3 is built from 14 residues. This receptor was taken from a human donor with aplastic anemia. The sequenced sample was sorted CD4+, CD8+, or CD8+CD57+ T cells (not recorded which) from PBMCs. The V gene is TRBV7-6, the J gene TRBJ2-3, with TRBD1 matching 11 bases. In DNA form, the CDR3 reads TGTGCCAGCAGCTCGGACAGGGGGCCTTCACCCCAGCACTTT. The encoded protein is CASSSDRGPSPQHF. Filled out from reference TRBV7-6 and TRBJ2-3, the complete variable domain reads GAGVSQSPRYKVTKRGQDVALRCDPISGHVSLYWYRQALGQGPEFLTYFNYEAQQDKSGLPNDRFSAERPEGSISTLTIQRTEQRDSAMYRCASSSDRGPSPQHFGPGTRLTVL.